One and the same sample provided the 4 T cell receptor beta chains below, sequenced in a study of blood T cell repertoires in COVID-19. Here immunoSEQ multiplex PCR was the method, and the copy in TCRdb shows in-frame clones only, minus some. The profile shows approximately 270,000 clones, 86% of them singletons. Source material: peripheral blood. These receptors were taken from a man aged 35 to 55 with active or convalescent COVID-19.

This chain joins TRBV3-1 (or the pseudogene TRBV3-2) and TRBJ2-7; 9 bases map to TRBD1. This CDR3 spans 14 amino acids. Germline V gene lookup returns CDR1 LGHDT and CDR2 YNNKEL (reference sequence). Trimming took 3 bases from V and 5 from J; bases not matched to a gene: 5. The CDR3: CASSHRQGGNEQYF. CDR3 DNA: TGTGCCAGCAGCCACCGACAGGGGGGAAACGAGCAGTACTTC.

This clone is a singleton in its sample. This CDR3 reads CASSPRSRFSTDTQYF. The CDR3 region has the DNA TGTGCCAGCTCACCACGGTCCAGGTTTAGCACAGATACGCAGTATTTT. The V and J genes are TRBV18 and TRBJ2-3; D is ambiguous. The CDR3 consists of 16 residues. V was shortened by 1 base and J by 0 bases, with 11 bases between the two germline ends. CDR1 and CDR2 from the germline V gene are KGHSH and LQKENI.

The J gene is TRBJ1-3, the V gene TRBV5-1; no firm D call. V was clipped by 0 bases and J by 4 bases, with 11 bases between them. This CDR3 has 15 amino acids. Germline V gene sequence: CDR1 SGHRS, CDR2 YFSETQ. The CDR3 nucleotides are TGCGCCAGCAGCTTGGGGTCAGGTTTAGGAAACACCATATATTTT. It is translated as CASSLGSGLGNTIYF. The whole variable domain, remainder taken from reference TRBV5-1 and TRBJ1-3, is KAGVTQTPRYLIKTRGQQVTLSCSPISGHRSVSWYQQTPGQGLQFLFEYFSETQRNKGNFPGRFSGRQFSNSRSEMNVSTLELGDSALYLCASSLGSGLGNTIYFGEGSWLTVV.

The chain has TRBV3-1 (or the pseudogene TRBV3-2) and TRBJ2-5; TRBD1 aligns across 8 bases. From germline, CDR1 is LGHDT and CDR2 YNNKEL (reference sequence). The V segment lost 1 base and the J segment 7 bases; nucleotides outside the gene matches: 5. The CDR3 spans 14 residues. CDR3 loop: CASSQGRTGTTQYF. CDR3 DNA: TGTGCCAGCAGCCAAGGGCGGACAGGGACGACCCAGTACTTC.